One and the same sample provided the 15 T cell receptor beta chains below, sequenced in a study of human T cells and chemical hapten exposure. Time point: patch test 1, 2 weeks after DPC sensitization. The treatment is: therapeutic diphenylcyclopropenone sensitization with weekly scalp DPC. One entry per CDR3 protein, called by TCRdb with MiXCR from the RACE reads. The sample carries approximately 79,000 distinct CDR3 sequences, 10% to 13% recorded once. Sequenced here: whole blood, sampled in connection with sensitization to the hapten diphenylcyclopropenone (DPC). These receptors all stem from a woman between 50 and 59 years old with alopecia areata. Some clones in this sample may be carry-over from other donors' samples.

This clonotype has ten or more counts. V usage is TRBV11-2 and J usage is TRBJ2-7, with 8 bases lining up with TRBD1. Germline values: CDR1 SGHAT, CDR2 FQNNGV. V lost 8 bases, J lost 6 bases, and 12 bases stayed unmatched. The CDR3 loop spans 14 amino acids. This CDR3 is CASDRGGQGLEQYF. CDR3 DNA: TGTGCCAGCGATCGCGGAGGACAGGGCCTCGAGCAGTACTTC.

This rearrangement joins TRBV20-1 to TRBJ2-3, with 7 bases fitting TRBD1. The CDR3 length is 16 residues. The ends lost 3 bases at V and 6 bases at J; junction bases unmatched: 15. Looked up from germline, CDR1 is DFQATT and CDR2 is SNEGSKA (reference sequence). CDR3 amino acids: CSARLGWTGRTDTQYF. DNA of the CDR3: TGCAGTGCTAGGCTAGGATGGACAGGTCGAACGGATACGCAGTATTTT.

The rearrangement joins TRBV11-2 to TRBJ2-7; D not certain. Per germline, CDR1 SGHAT and CDR2 FQNNGV. The V gene lost 1 base and the J gene lost 3 bases, with 7 bases spanning the gap. The CDR3 sequence is 13 residues long. The CDR3 DNA reads TGTGCCAGCAGCTTAGGGGAATACTACGAGCAGTACTTC. It specifies CASSLGEYYEQYF.

This clonotype was counted a few times. This chain connects TRBV11-3 to TRBJ2-1, with TRBD2 matching 12 bases. Unmatched junction bases numbered 5, after V lost 5 bases and J lost 9 bases. Looked up from germline, CDR1 is SGHNT and CDR2 is YENEEA. CDR3 length: 14 residues. DNA for the CDR3: TGTGCCAGCAGCCAGACTAGCGGGAGAGGTGAGCAGTTCTTC. Residues: CASSQTSGRGEQFF.

This clonotype was counted a few times. The chain recombines TRBV12-3 or TRBV12-4 with TRBJ1-2, with TRBD1 matching 11 bases. The length of the CDR3 is 15 residues. V was clipped by 6 bases and J by 4 bases; unmatched bases: 7. The CDR3 nucleotides read TGTGCCAGCAGAGCGCGGACAGGGGGCCTCTATGGCTACACCTTC. Residues: CASRARTGGLYGYTF.

This clonotype occurred a few times. This chain links TRBV7-6 with TRBJ2-3; D is unresolved. V was clipped by 5 bases and J by 0 bases, with 9 bases between them. The CDR3 contains 14 residues. The germline V gene has CDR1 SGHVS and CDR2 FNYEAQ. CDR3 sequence (DNA): TGTGCCAGCAGCAATGTGAGGAGCACAGATACGCAGTATTTT. Its translation is CASSNVRSTDTQYF. The full variable domain, completed using reference TRBV7-6 and TRBJ2-3, is GAGVSQSPRYKVTKRGQDVALRCDPISGHVSLYWYRQALGQGPEFLTYFNYEAQQDKSGLPNDRFSAERPEGSISTLTIQRTEQRDSAMYRCASSNVRSTDTQYFGPGTRLTVL.

Ten or more counts support this clonotype. This chain uses TRBV11-2 with TRBJ2-1; D is unclear. Trimming removed 5 bases from V and 10 bases from J, with 21 bases in between. This CDR3 is built from 15 residues. Germline lookup yields CDR1 SGHAT and CDR2 FQNNGV. CDR3 sequence: CASSPQTLLAGEQFF. For the CDR3, the DNA is TGTGCCAGCAGCCCCCAGACCCTCCTTGCAGGCGAGCAGTTCTTC.

This chain connects TRBV14 to TRBJ1-4; D is unresolved. This CDR3 is built from 16 residues. Deletions cut 1 base from V and 7 bases from J, with 16 bases between. Germline loops: CDR1 SGHDN, CDR2 FVKESK. The CDR3 sequence: CASSQAEIGWSEKLFF. CDR3 bases: TGTGCCAGCAGCCAAGCCGAGATCGGATGGAGTGAAAAACTGTTTTTT.

This clonotype was counted only a few times. The gene calls are TRBV7-9 and TRBJ2-3; 12 nucleotides align to TRBD2. Germline-derived CDR1 and CDR2 are SEHNR and FQNEAQ (reference sequence). The CDR3 covers 17 residues. J lost 4 bases, V lost 4 bases, and 9 bases had no gene match. This CDR3 is CASSSSLAGGPSDTQYF. In nucleotides, the CDR3 is TGTGCCAGCAGCTCCTCTCTAGCGGGAGGGCCTTCAGATACGCAGTATTTT.

This clonotype was seen ten or more times. The V call is TRBV18, the J call TRBJ1-5; D not resolved. In germline, CDR1 is KGHSH, CDR2 LQKENI. CDR3 length: 14 amino acids. The ends were cut back, 6 bases at V and 1 base at J, with 10 bases in the middle. The CDR3 region is CASSLLESNQPQHF. The CDR3, as DNA: TGTGCCAGCTCCCTCTTAGAGAGCAATCAGCCCCAGCATTTT.

A few counts support this clonotype. The rearrangement links TRBV7-2 to TRBJ2-3; D might be TRBD1 or TRBD2, each matching 5 bases. V lost 5 bases and J 2 bases, leaving 14 bases between the germline ends. This CDR3 comprises 15 residues. Germline V CDR1 and CDR2: SGHTA, FQGNSA. In DNA form, the CDR3 reads TGTGCCAGCAGCCCCACAGTGGGGACCACAGATACGCAGTATTTT. Residues: CASSPTVGTTDTQYF. The full variable domain, in which reference TRBV7-2 and TRBJ2-3 provide the parts outside the CDR3, is GAGVSQSPSNKVTEKGKDVELRCDPISGHTALYWYRQSLGQGLEFLIYFQGNSAPDKSGLPSDRFSAERTGGSVSTLTIQRTQQEDSAVYLCASSPTVGTTDTQYFGPGTRLTVL.

This chain connects TRBV21-1 to TRBJ2-7. TRBV21-1 is marked as a pseudogene. The CDR3 has 14 residues. CDR3 residues: CASSKDQETYEQYF. In nucleotides, the CDR3 is TGTGCCAGCAGCAAAGATCAGGAGACCTACGAGCAGTACTTC.

The rearrangement links TRBV7-9 to TRBJ2-3; a possible D gene is TRBD2 (6 bases). In germline, CDR1 is SEHNR, CDR2 FQNEAQ (reference sequence). Trimming removed 3 bases at V and 1 base at J, with 14 bases between. This CDR3 has 16 residues. The CDR3 DNA reads TGTGCCAGCAGCTTGAACGGGGGAAGGGGCACAGATACGCAGTATTTT. It codes for CASSLNGGRGTDTQYF.

This clonotype was found a few times. V usage is TRBV5-1 and J usage is TRBJ2-7, with a tentative D call TRBD2 (6 bases). The germline gives CDR1 SGHRS, CDR2 YFSETQ. The length of the CDR3 is 15 residues. The V end was cut by 0 bases, the J end by 2 bases, with 12 bases between. CDR3 DNA: TGCGCCAGCAGCTTGGCCTCGGGAGCCGCCTACGAGCAGTACTTC. The encoded protein is CASSLASGAAYEQYF.

This clonotype has just a few counts. The chain combines TRBV28 with TRBJ2-3; the match to TRBD1 covers 8 bases. Trimming removed 6 bases from V and 5 bases from J; junction bases left unmatched: 7. Germline V gene lookup returns CDR1 MDHEN and CDR2 SYDVKM. The CDR3 has 14 amino acids. CDR3 bases: TGTGCCAGCAGCTCCAGGGGGCAGAAAGATACGCAGTATTTT. As protein: CASSSRGQKDTQYF.